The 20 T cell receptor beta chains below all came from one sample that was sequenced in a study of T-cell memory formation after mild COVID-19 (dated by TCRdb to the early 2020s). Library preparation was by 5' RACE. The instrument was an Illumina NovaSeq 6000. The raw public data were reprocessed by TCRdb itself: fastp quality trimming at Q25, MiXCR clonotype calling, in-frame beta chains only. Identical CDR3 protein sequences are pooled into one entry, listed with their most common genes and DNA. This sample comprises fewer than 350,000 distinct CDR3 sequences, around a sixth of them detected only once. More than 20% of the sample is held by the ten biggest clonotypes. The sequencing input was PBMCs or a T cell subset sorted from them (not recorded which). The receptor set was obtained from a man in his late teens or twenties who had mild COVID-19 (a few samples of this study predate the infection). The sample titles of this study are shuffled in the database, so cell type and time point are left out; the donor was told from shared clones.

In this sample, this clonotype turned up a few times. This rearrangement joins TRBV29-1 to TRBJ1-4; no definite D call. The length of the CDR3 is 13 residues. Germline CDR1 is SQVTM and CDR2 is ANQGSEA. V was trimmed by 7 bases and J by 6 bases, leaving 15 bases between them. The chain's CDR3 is CSGTISVDEKLFF. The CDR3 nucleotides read TGCAGCGGGACTATCAGCGTGGATGAAAAACTGTTTTTT.

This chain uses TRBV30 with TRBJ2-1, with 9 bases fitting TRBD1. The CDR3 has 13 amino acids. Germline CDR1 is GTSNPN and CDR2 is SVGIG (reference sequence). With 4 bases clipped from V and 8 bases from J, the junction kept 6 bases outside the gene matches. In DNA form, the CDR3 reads TGTGCCTGGAACCGGGACAGGGTTGATGAGCAGTTCTTC. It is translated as CAWNRDRVDEQFF.

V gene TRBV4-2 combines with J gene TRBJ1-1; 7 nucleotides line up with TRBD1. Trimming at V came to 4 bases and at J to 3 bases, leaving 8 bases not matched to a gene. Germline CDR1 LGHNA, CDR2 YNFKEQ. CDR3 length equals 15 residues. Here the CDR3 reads CASSRITGEDTEAFF. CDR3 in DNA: TGTGCCAGCAGCCGAATAACAGGGGAGGACACTGAAGCTTTCTTT.

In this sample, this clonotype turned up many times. The CDR3: CASYGGSETQYF. As DNA, the CDR3 is TGTGCCAGTTACGGTGGGTCTGAGACCCAGTACTTC. The chain links TRBV19 to TRBJ2-5; D uncertain. This CDR3 has 12 residues. CDR1 is LNHDA and CDR2 is SQIVND in the germline V gene (reference sequence). V was trimmed by 8 bases and J by 5 bases, leaving 12 bases between them.

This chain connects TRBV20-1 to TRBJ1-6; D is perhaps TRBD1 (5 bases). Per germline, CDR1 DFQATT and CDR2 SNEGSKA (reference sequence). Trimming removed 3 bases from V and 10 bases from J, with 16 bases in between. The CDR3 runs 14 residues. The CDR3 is CSASLGQTRSPLHF. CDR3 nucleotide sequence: TGCAGTGCTAGCCTAGGACAAACGCGATCACCCCTCCACTTT.

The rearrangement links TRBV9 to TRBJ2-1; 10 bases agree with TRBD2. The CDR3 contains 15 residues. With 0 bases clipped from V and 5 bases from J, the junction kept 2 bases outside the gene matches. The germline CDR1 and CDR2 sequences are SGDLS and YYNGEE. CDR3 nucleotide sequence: TGTGCCAGCAGCGTAGAGCGGGGGGGCAACAATGAGCAGTTCTTC. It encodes CASSVERGGNNEQFF.

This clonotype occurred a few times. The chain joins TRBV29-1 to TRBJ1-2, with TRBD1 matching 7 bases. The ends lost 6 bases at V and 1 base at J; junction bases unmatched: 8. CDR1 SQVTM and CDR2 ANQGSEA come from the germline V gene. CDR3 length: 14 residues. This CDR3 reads CSVGGTALNYGYTF. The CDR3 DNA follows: TGCAGCGTCGGGGGGACAGCACTTAACTATGGCTACACCTTC.

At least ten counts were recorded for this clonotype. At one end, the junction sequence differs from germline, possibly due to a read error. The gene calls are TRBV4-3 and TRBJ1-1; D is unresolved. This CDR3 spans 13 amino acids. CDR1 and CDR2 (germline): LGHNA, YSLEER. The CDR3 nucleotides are TGTGCCAGCAGCCAAGGCTGGAACACTGAAGCTTTCTTT. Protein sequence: CASSQGWNTEAFF.

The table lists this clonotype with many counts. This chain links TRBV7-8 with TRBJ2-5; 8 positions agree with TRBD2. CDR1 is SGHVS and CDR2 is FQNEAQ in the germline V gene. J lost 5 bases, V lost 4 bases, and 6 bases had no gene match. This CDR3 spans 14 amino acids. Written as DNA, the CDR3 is TGTGCCAGCAGCTCTCGGACTAGCCGTGAGACCCAGTACTTC. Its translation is CASSSRTSRETQYF.

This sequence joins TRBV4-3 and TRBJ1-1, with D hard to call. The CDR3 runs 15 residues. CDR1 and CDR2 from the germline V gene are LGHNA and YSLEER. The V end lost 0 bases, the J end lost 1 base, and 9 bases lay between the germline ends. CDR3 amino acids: CASSQDDRGNTEAFF. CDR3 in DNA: TGCGCCAGCAGCCAAGATGATCGCGGGAACACTGAAGCTTTCTTT.

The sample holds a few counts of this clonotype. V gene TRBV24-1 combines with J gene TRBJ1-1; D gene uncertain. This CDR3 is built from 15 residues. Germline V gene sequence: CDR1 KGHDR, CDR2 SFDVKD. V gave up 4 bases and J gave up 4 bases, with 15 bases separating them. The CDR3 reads CATSDSTGRTTEAFF. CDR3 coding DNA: TGTGCCACCAGTGACTCCACCGGCCGTACCACTGAAGCTTTCTTT.

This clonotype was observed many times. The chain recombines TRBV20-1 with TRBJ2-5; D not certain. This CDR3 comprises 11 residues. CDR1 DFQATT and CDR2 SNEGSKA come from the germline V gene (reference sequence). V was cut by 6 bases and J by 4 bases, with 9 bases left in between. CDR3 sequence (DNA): TGCAGTGCCCGGACGGGAGAGACCCAGTACTTC. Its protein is CSARTGETQYF.

The CDR3 here is CSARDTGLSTEAFF. The CDR3 DNA sequence: TGCAGTGCTAGAGATACGGGGTTGAGCACTGAAGCTTTCTTT. The genes are TRBV20-1 and TRBJ1-1; D call uncertain. Germline V lookup: CDR1 DFQATT, CDR2 SNEGSKA (reference sequence). The CDR3 sequence is 14 residues long. V gave up 0 bases and J gave up 4 bases, with 12 bases separating them.

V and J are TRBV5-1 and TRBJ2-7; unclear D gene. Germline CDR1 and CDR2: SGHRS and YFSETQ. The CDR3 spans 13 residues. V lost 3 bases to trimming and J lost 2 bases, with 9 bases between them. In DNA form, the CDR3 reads TGCGCCAGCAGCTCCGGGCTTCCCTACGAGCAGTACTTC. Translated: CASSSGLPYEQYF.

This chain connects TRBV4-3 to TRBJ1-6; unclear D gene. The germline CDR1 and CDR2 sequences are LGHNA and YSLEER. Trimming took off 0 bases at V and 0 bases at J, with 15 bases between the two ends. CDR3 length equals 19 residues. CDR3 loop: CASSQDPAQEGSYNSPLHF. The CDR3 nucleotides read TGCGCCAGCAGCCAAGATCCCGCGCAGGAAGGCTCCTATAATTCACCCCTCCACTTT.

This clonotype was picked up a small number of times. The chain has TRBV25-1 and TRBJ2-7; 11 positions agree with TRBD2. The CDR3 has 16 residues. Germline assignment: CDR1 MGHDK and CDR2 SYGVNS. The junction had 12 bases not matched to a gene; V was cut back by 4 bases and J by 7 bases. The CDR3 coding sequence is TGTGCCAGCAGTGTAACTCTAGCGGGAGGCTCGGGTGAGCAGTACTTC. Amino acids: CASSVTLAGGSGEQYF.

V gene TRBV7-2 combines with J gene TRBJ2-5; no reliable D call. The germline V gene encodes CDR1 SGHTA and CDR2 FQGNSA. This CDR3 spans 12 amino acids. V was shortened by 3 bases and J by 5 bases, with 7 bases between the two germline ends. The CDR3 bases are TGTGCCAGCAGCTTCCCCCAGGAGACCCAGTACTTC. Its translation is CASSFPQETQYF.

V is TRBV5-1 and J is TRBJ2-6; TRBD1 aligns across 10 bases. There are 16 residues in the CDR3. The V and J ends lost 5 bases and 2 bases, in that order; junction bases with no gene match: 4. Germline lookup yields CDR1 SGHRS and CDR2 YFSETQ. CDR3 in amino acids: CASRGQGLAGANVLTF. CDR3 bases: TGCGCCAGCAGGGGACAGGGGTTAGCTGGGGCCAACGTCCTGACTTTC.

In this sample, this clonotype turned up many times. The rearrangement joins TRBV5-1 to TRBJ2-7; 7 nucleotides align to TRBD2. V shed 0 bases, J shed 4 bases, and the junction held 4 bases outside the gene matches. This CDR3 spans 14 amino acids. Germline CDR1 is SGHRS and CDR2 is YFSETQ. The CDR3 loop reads CASSLAASGYEQYF. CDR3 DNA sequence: TGCGCCAGCAGCTTGGCCGCTAGCGGATACGAGCAGTACTTC.

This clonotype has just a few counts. DNA of the CDR3: TGTGCCAGCAGCGGATGGACTAGCGTCTACAATGAGCAGTTCTTC. It encodes CASSGWTSVYNEQFF. The chain carries TRBV11-2 and TRBJ2-1; 9 bases fit TRBD2. V lost 5 bases, J lost 3 bases, and 5 bases stayed unmatched. Germline loops: CDR1 SGHAT, CDR2 FQNNGV. This CDR3 comprises 15 residues. Based on the CDR3 plus reference TRBV11-2 and TRBJ2-1, the full variable domain is EAGVAQSPRYKIIEKRQSVAFWCNPISGHATLYWYQQILGQGPKLLIQFQNNGVVDDSQLPKDRFSAERLKGVDSTLKIQPAKLEDSAVYLCASSGWTSVYNEQFFGPGTRLTVL.